This passage covers 14 T cell receptor beta chains from one sample sequenced in a study of vaccination effects on CD4 cells after COVID-19. These TCRs' antigens remain unknown. After less than twelve days in culture, the CD4+ T cells were isolated. Sequenced by immunoSEQ multiplex PCR; TCRdb stores in-frame clones only, minus some. The sample has 70,000 or so clones, approximately 80% seen once. The sequencing here drew on CD4+ T cells from PBMCs cultured without peptide, taken before COVID-19 vaccination. The receptors stem from a human donor who received a COVID-19 vaccine.

The chain combines TRBV4-1 with TRBJ2-7; 10 bases are a match to TRBD1. Losses at the gene ends were 7 bases for V and 5 bases for J; bases not matched to a gene: 8. The germline gives CDR1 MGHRA, CDR2 YSYEKL. The CDR3 loop spans 14 amino acids. CDR3 region: CASTEGQGPHEQYV. Here the CDR3 DNA reads TGCGCCAGCACGGAGGGACAGGGGCCACACGAGCAGTACGTC.

CDR3 protein: CAIRGFGGGAANEQFF. In nucleotides, the CDR3 is TGTGCCATCAGGGGTTTCGGCGGGGGGGCCGCCAATGAGCAGTTCTTC. The chain is built from TRBV10-3 and TRBJ2-1, with 9 bases matching TRBD2. J gave up 6 bases and V 6 bases, and 12 bases lay outside the gene matches. Looked up from germline, CDR1 is ENHRY and CDR2 is SYGVKD. This CDR3 has 16 residues.

The CDR3 sequence is CASSVPGQSPLHF. The CDR3 DNA reads as TGCGCCAGCAGTGTTCCAGGGCAGTCACCCCTCCACTTT. The J gene is TRBJ1-6, the V gene TRBV10-2; possibly TRBD1 for D (5 bases). This CDR3 is built from 13 residues. Deletions cut 4 bases from V and 10 bases from J, with 11 bases between. Germline V gene data show CDR1 as WSHSY and CDR2 as SAAADI.

V and J are TRBV6-5 and TRBJ1-1; the D gene is possibly TRBD1 (6 bases). Trimming cost V 2 bases and J 0 bases, with 7 bases left between them. The CDR3 covers 14 residues. Germline assignment: CDR1 MNHEY and CDR2 SVGAGI. This CDR3 is CASSYNRVNTEAFF. In DNA, the CDR3 is TGTGCCAGCAGTTACAACAGGGTGAACACTGAAGCTTTCTTT.

V gene TRBV19 combines with J gene TRBJ1-1; D not certain. The CDR3 loop spans 15 amino acids. The ends were cut back, 4 bases at V and 1 base at J, with 13 bases in the middle. Per germline, CDR1 LNHDA and CDR2 SQIVND (reference sequence). This chain's CDR3 is CASSTTPRSNTEAFF. The CDR3, as DNA: TGTGCCAGTAGTACCACACCTAGATCGAACACTGAAGCTTTCTTT.

The chain combines TRBV19 with TRBJ1-6; no clear D. Trimming left V 5 bases short and J 7 bases short, with 18 bases between. Germline assignment: CDR1 LNHDA and CDR2 SQIVND (reference sequence). CDR3 size: 16 residues. The CDR3: CASSPFTRAENSPLHF. The CDR3 region has the DNA TGTGCCAGTAGTCCCTTTACTAGGGCCGAAAATTCACCCCTCCACTTT.

The V call is TRBV18, the J call TRBJ1-2; D unclear. Trimming shortened V by 2 bases and J by 4 bases, and 8 bases separated the two germline ends. Looked up from germline, CDR1 is KGHSH and CDR2 is LQKENI. The CDR3 has 13 residues. CDR3 in amino acids: CASSPADGYGYTF. As DNA, the CDR3 is TGTGCCAGCTCACCAGCGGACGGCTATGGCTACACCTTC. Full variable domain (outside the CDR3, taken from reference TRBV18 and TRBJ1-2): NAGVMQNPRHLVRRRGQEARLRCSPMKGHSHVYWYRQLPEEGLKFMVYLQKENIIDESGMPKERFSAEFPKEGPSILRIQQVVRGDSAAYFCASSPADGYGYTFGSGTRLTVV.

The rearrangement joins TRBV7-2 to TRBJ1-1, with TRBD1 matching 10 bases. Per the germline V gene, CDR1 is SGHTA and CDR2 is FQGNSA. The CDR3 totals 14 residues. With V trimmed by 5 bases and J by 4 bases, 4 bases remained unmatched. CDR3 loop: CASSLTGGITEAFF. The CDR3, as DNA: TGTGCCAGCAGCCTGACAGGGGGCATCACTGAAGCTTTCTTT.

V is TRBV18 and J is TRBJ1-1; D gene uncertain. Per the germline V gene, CDR1 is KGHSH and CDR2 is LQKENI. The CDR3 length is 14 residues. The germline V and J ends were trimmed by 2 bases and 3 bases, with 10 bases remaining between them. CDR3 protein: CASSPTTRDTEAFF. CDR3 nucleotides: TGTGCCAGCTCACCAACGACTCGGGACACTGAAGCTTTCTTT.

The J gene is TRBJ2-1, the V gene TRBV5-1; D possibly corresponds to TRBD1 (7 bases). V lost 3 bases to trimming and J lost 10 bases, with 14 bases between them. This CDR3 region has 13 residues. Germline CDR1 is SGHRS and CDR2 is YFSETQ. The CDR3 DNA follows: TGCGCCAGCAGCTCCCAGGGGGGCGTGGAGCAGTTCTTC. Amino acid sequence: CASSSQGGVEQFF.

This clone occurred a few times. The V gene is TRBV19, the J gene TRBJ2-1; D perhaps matches TRBD1 (7 bases). The CDR3 consists of 14 residues. The V end was cut by 0 bases, the J end by 6 bases, with 9 bases between. Germline V gives CDR1 LNHDA, CDR2 SQIVND (reference sequence). The CDR3 nucleotides are TGTGCCAGTAGTATAGACAGGGGGGCCAATGAGCAGTTCTTC. Residues: CASSIDRGANEQFF.

A few counts support this clone. The V and J genes are TRBV5-1 and TRBJ1-2, with a possible D match to TRBD1 (5 bases). CDR3 length: 15 residues. V was clipped by 3 bases and J by 6 bases, with 18 bases between them. Germline V lookup: CDR1 SGHRS, CDR2 YFSETQ. The CDR3 sequence: CASSSIRDRGNGYTF. CDR3 bases: TGCGCCAGCAGCTCGATAAGGGACCGGGGAAATGGCTACACCTTC.

The J gene is TRBJ1-2, the V gene TRBV3-1 (or the pseudogene TRBV3-2); maybe TRBD1 (5 bases). Germline lookup yields CDR1 LGHDT and CDR2 YNNKEL (reference sequence). V was pared by 1 base and J by 7 bases, with 10 bases between. This CDR3 contains 13 residues. The CDR3, as DNA: TGTGCCAGCAGCCAAGGGGGCGTGGGTGGCTACACCTTC. Translation gives CASSQGGVGGYTF.

V gene TRBV14 combines with J gene TRBJ1-1; D remains ambiguous. Germline loops: CDR1 SGHDN, CDR2 FVKESK. V gave up 2 bases and J gave up 0 bases, with 4 bases separating them. The CDR3 has 13 amino acids. The CDR3 DNA sequence: TGTGCCAGCAGCCAAAGTCTGAACACTGAAGCTTTCTTT. Amino acids: CASSQSLNTEAFF.